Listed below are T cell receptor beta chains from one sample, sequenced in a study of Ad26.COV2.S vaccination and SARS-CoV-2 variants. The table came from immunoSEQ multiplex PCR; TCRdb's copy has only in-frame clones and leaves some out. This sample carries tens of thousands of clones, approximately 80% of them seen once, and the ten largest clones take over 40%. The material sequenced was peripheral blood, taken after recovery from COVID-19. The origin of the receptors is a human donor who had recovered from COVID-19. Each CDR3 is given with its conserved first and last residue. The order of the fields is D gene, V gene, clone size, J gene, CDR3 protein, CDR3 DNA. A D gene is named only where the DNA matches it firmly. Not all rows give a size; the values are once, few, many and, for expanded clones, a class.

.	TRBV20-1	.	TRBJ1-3	CSASPVTAGNTIYF	TGCAGTGCTAGTCCGGTAACAGCCGGAAACACCATATATTTT
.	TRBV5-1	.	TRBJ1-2	CASSPLANQNYGYTF	TGCGCCAGCAGCCCGTTGGCAAACCAAAACTATGGCTACACCTTC
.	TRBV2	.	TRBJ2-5	CASRASGGGETQYF	TGTGCCAGCAGGGCCAGCGGTGGGGGCGAGACCCAGTACTTC
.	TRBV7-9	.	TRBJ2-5	CASLRTGTVLGETQYF	TGTGCCAGCCTCCGTACCGGGACTGTACTCGGGGAGACCCAGTACTTC
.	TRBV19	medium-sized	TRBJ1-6	CASSISAGNSPLHF	TGTGCCAGTAGTATATCGGCAGGGAATTCACCCCTCCACTTT
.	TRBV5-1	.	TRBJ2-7	CASSPGFGLDEQYF	TGCGCCAGCAGCCCGGGGTTCGGCTTGGACGAGCAGTACTTC
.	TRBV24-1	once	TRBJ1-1	CATSAPGNTEAFF	TGTGCCACCAGTGCCCCAGGGAATACTGAAGCTTTCTTT
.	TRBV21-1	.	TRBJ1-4	CASKRGGQGTLFAKEKLFF	TGTGCCAGCAAAAGAGGAGGACAGGGTACTTTATTTGCTAAGGAAAAACTGTTTTTT
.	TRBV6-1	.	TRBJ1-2	CASSEGVPPSYGYTF	TGTGCCAGCAGTGAAGGGGTACCGCCCTCCTATGGCTACACCTTC
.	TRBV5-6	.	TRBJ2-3	CASSLPTDTQYF	TGTGCCAGCAGTTTACCAACAGATACGCAGTATTTT
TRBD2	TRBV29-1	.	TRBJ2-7	CSVVRAGEEQYF	TGCAGCGTTGTTCGAGCGGGAGAAGAGCAGTACTTC
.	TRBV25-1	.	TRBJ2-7	CASRSGALTYEQYF	TGTGCCAGCAGATCCGGGGCTCTCACCTACGAGCAGTACTTC
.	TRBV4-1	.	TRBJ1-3	CASSPSGGRGNTIYF	TGCGCCAGCAGCCCATCCGGGGGGCGAGGAAACACCATATATTTT
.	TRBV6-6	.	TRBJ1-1	CASSYGHVNTEAFF	TGTGCCAGCAGTTACGGACACGTGAACACTGAAGCTTTCTTT
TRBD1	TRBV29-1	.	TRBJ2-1	CSVEGGLGTGNYNEQFF	TGCAGCGTTGAGGGCGGTCTAGGGACAGGCAACTACAATGAGCAGTTCTTC
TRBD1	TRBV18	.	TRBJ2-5	CASSPLGQEETQYF	TGTGCCAGCTCACCATTGGGACAGGAAGAGACCCAGTACTTC
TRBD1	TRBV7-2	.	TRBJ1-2	CASSPGGTSNYGYTF	TGTGCCAGCAGCCCAGGGGGGACCTCTAACTATGGCTACACCTTC
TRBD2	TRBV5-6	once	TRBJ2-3	CASSFRTSGGTDTQYF	TGTGCCAGCAGCTTCCGGACTAGCGGGGGCACAGATACGCAGTATTTT
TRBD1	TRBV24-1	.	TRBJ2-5	CATGQGAWETQYF	TGTGCCACCGGACAGGGGGCTTGGGAGACCCAGTACTTC
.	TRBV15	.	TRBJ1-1	CATSRDRSDRGITEAFF	TGTGCCACCAGCAGAGATAGGTCCGACCGAGGGATCACTGAAGCTTTCTTT
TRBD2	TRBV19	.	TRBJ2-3	CASSIPPRPGGTDTQYF	TGTGCCAGTAGTATACCCCCGCGGCCGGGAGGGACAGATACGCAGTATTTT
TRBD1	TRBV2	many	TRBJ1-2	CASSETGTGFYGYTF	TGTGCCAGCAGTGAAACCGGGACAGGGTTCTATGGCTACACCTTC
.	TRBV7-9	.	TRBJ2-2	CASSSWVERGELFF	TGTGCCAGCAGCTCCTGGGTCGAGAGGGGGGAGCTGTTTTTT
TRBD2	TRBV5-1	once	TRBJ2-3	CASSFLAGGTDTQYF	TGCGCCAGCAGCTTTTTAGCGGGGGGCACAGATACGCAGTATTTT
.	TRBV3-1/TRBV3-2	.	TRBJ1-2	CASSQEGEGYTF	TGTGCCAGCAGCCAAGAGGGGGAAGGCTACACCTTC
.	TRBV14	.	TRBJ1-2	CASSRTSRYGYTF	TGTGCCAGCAGCCGGACCTCTAGGTATGGCTACACCTTC
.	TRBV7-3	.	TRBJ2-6	CASSLTGEKASGANVLTF	TGTGCCAGCAGCTTAACGGGTGAGAAAGCCTCTGGGGCCAACGTCCTGACTTTC
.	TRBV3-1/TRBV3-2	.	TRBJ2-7	CASSQGIDEQYF	TGTGCCAGCAGCCAAGGGATAGACGAGCAGTACTTC
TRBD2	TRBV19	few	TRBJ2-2	CASRGFLRGVTGELFF	TGTGCCAGTAGAGGGTTCCTGCGGGGGGTCACCGGGGAGCTGTTTTTT
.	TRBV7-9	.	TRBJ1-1	CASSLEGVGTEAFF	TGTGCCAGCAGCTTAGAGGGGGTAGGGACTGAAGCTTTCTTT
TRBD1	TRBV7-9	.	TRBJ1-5	CASSLDVTGVQPQHF	TGTGCCAGCAGCTTAGATGTGACAGGGGTGCAGCCCCAGCATTTT
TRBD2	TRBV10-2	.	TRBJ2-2	CASSPGLAGGRNTGELFF	TGCGCCAGCAGCCCCGGACTAGCGGGGGGCAGGAACACCGGGGAGCTGTTTTTT
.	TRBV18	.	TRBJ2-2	CASSPPPPTHAGGELFF	TGTGCCAGCTCACCACCTCCCCCGACCCATGCTGGCGGGGAGCTGTTTTTT
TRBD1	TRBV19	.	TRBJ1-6	CASSIQGASSPLHF	TGTGCCAGTAGTATTCAGGGGGCAAGTTCACCCCTCCACTTT
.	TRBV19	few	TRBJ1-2	CASNKGRWAARQAANYGYTF	TGTGCCAGTAATAAGGGCCGATGGGCCGCCCGACAGGCGGCTAACTATGGCTACACCTTC
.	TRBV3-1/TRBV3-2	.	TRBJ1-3	CASSFQRQARGNTIYF	TGTGCCAGCAGTTTCCAACGACAGGCCAGGGGAAACACCATATATTTT
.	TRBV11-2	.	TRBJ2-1	CASSLLGGGDRNEQFF	TGTGCCAGCAGCTTACTTGGCGGGGGCGACCGCAATGAGCAGTTCTTC
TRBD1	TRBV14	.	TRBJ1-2	CASSRGTAGYTF	TGTGCCAGCAGCCGAGGGACAGCCGGCTACACCTTC
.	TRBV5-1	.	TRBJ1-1	CASSENSNTEAFF	TGCGCCAGCAGCGAGAACAGTAACACTGAAGCTTTCTTT
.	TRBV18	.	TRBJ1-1	CASSLGAGPGMNTEAFF	TGTGCCAGCTCACTCGGGGCTGGGCCCGGTATGAACACTGAAGCTTTCTTT
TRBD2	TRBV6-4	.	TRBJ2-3	CASSGGTSGRTDTQYF	TGTGCCAGCAGCGGAGGGACTAGCGGGAGGACAGATACGCAGTATTTT
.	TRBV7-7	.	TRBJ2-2	CASSLEFVGPLNSGELFF	TGTGCCAGCAGCTTAGAGTTTGTGGGACCCCTTAACTCCGGGGAGCTGTTTTTT
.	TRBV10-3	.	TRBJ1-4	CAICPGGANEKLFF	TGTGCCATATGCCCCGGGGGAGCTAATGAAAAACTGTTTTTT
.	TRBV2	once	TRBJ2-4	CASSEEGNIQYF	TGTGCCAGCAGTGAAGAGGGAAACATTCAGTACTTC
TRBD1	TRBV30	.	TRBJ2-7	CAGQGSYEQYF	TGTGCGGGACAGGGATCCTACGAGCAGTACTTC
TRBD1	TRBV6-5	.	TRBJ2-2	CATGQGVRELFF	TGTGCCACCGGACAGGGCGTCCGGGAGCTGTTTTTT
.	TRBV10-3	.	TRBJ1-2	CAISESGAGYGYTF	TGTGCCATCAGTGAGTCCGGGGCCGGCTATGGCTACACCTTC
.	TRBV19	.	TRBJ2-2	CASSVTGELFF	TGTGCCAGTAGTGTCACCGGGGAGCTGTTTTTT
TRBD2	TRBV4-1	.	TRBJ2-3	CASSQVVKSGSGGARDTQYF	TGCGCCAGCAGCCAAGTGGTCAAGAGCGGGAGCGGGGGGGCAAGAGATACGCAGTATTTT
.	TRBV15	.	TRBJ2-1	CATSRTSSSSYNEQFF	TGTGCCACCAGCAGAACTAGCAGCAGCTCCTACAATGAGCAGTTCTTC
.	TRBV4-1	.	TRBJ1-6	CASSHQGRVHGSPLHF	TGCGCCAGCAGCCATCAGGGCAGGGTCCATGGTTCACCCCTCCACTTT
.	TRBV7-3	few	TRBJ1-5	CASSLTGGSGPQHF	TGTGCCAGCAGCTTAACTGGGGGAAGTGGGCCCCAGCATTTT
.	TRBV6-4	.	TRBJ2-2	CASSDSSWAGELFF	TGTGCCAGCAGTGACTCGAGTTGGGCCGGGGAGCTGTTTTTT